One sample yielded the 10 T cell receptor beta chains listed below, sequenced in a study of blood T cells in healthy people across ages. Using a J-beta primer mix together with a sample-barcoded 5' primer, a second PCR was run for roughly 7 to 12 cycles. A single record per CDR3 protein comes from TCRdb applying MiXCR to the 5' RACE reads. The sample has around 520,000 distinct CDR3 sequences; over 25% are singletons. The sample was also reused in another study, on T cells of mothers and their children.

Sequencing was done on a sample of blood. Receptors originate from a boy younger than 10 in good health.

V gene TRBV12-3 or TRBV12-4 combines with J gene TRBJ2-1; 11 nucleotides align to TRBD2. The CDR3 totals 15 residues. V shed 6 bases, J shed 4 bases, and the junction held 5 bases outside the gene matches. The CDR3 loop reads CASSDPSGRYNEQFF. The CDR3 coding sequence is TGTGCCAGCAGCGATCCTAGCGGGAGGTACAATGAGCAGTTCTTC.

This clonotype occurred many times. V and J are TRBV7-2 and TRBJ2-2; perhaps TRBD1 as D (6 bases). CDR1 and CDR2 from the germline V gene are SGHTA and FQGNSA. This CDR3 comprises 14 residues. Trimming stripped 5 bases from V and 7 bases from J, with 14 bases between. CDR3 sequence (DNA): TGTGCCAGCAGCCTAATCACAGGGATCGGGGAGCTGTTTTTT. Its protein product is CASSLITGIGELFF.

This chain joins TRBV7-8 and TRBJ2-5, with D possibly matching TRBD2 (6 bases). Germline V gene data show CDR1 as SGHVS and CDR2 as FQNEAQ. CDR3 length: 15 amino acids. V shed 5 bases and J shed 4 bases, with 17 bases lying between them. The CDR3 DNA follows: TGTGCCAGCAGCCCCTACATCGGGGGTTTAGAGACCCAGTACTTC. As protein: CASSPYIGGLETQYF. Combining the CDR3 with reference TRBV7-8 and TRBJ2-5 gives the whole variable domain GAGVSQSPRYKVAKRGQDVALRCDPISGHVSLFWYQQALGQGPEFLTYFQNEAQLDKSGLPSDRFFAERPEGSVSTLKIQRTQQEDSAVYLCASSPYIGGLETQYFGPGTRLLVL.

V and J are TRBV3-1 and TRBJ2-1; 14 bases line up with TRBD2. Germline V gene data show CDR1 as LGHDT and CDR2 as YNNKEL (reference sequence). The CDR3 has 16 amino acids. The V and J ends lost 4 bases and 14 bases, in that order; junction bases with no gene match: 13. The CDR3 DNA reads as TGTGCCAGCAGCCCCCAGACTAGCGGGGGGGCCGATAACGAGTTCTTC. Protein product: CASSPQTSGGADNEFF.

For the CDR3, the DNA is TGTGCCAGCAGTTACTCCCCTAGCGGCACAGATACGCAGTATTTT. The encoded protein is CASSYSPSGTDTQYF. The rearrangement joins TRBV6-5 to TRBJ2-3, with D tentatively TRBD2 (6 bases). CDR1 MNHEY and CDR2 SVGAGI come from the germline V gene. Trimming took off 0 bases at V and 1 base at J, with 8 bases between the two ends. The CDR3 is 15 residues long.

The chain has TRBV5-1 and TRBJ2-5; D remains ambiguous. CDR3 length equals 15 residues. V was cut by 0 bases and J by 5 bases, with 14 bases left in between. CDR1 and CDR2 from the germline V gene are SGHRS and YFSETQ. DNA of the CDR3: TGCGCCAGCAGCTTGGGCGGCTATCCCCGGGAGACCCAGTACTTC. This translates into CASSLGGYPRETQYF.

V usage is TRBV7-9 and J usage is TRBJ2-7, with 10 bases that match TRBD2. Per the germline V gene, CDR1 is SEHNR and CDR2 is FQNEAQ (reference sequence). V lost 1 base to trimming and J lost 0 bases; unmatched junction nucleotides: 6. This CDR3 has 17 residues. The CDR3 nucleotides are TGTGCCAGCAGCTTAGGGGGACTAGCGCCGAGCTCCTACGAGCAGTACTTC. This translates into CASSLGGLAPSSYEQYF.

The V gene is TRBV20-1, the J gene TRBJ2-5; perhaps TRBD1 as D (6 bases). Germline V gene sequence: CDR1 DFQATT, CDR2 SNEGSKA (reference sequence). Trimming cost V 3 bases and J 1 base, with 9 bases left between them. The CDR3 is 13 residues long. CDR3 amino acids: CSARRDTQETQYF. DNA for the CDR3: TGCAGTGCTAGGAGGGACACCCAAGAGACCCAGTACTTC.

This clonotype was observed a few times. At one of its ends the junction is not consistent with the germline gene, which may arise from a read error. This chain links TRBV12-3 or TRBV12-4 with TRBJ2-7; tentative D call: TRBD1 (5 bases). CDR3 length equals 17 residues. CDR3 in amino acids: CASRQGAGSGASSEQYF. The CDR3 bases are TGTGCCAGCAGGCAAGGGGCTGGGTCTGGGGCCTCCTCCGAGCAGTACTTC.

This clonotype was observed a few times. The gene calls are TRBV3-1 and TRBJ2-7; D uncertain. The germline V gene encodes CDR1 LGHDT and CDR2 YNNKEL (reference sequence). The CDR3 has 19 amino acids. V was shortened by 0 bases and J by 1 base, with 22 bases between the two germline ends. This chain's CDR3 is CASSQDRQDGFRWSYEQYF. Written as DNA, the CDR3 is TGTGCCAGCAGCCAAGATCGGCAGGATGGGTTCCGGTGGTCCTACGAGCAGTACTTC.